Below are 3 T cell receptor beta chains sequenced from a single sample in a study of long-term antiretroviral therapy in people with HIV. Assay version v3.0 of immunoSEQ was used, and it was run at survey level. Repertoires were generated with immunoSEQ multiplex PCR, while TCRdb's copy carries only in-frame clones and drops some. The profile shows 20,000 or so clones, over 80% of them singletons. Sequencing was performed on unsorted PBMCs, taken 2.1 years after starting antiretroviral therapy. All receptors come from a man younger than 35 with HIV.

This clone came up a few times. The chain joins TRBV6-5 to TRBJ2-7, with D tentatively TRBD1 (6 bases). V was cut by 2 bases and J by 3 bases, with 8 bases left in between. The CDR3 spans 13 residues. Germline CDR1 reads MNHEY; CDR2 reads SVGAGI. The DNA for the CDR3 is TGTGCCAGCAGTTACGGACAGAACTACGAGCAGTACTTC. Protein: CASSYGQNYEQYF.

The chain carries TRBV19 and TRBJ1-5; 10 nucleotides line up with TRBD1. The CDR3 has 16 residues. Germline CDR1 reads LNHDA; CDR2 reads SQIVND (reference sequence). V shed 6 bases and J 7 bases; nucleotides not matched to a gene: 12. The CDR3 loop reads CASRAPGQGTGQPQHF. The CDR3 DNA reads as TGTGCCAGTAGGGCCCCGGGACAGGGGACAGGACAGCCCCAGCATTTT.

V gene TRBV5-6 combines with J gene TRBJ2-7, with D unresolved. CDR1 and CDR2 (germline): SGHDT, YYEEEE. V was trimmed by 2 bases and J by 3 bases, leaving 3 bases between them. The CDR3 is 11 amino acids. CDR3 residues: CASSFNYEQYF. CDR3 nucleotides: TGTGCCAGCAGCTTCAACTACGAGCAGTACTTC.